This TCR beta chain was recorded in a study of graft-versus-host responses after intestinal transplantation. TCRdb's table, derived via immunoSEQ multiplex PCR, lists solely in-frame clones and lacks some. The sample holds approximately 110,000 clones, roughly 93% seen once. This CDR3 spans 16 amino acids. J gave up 3 bases and V 1 base, and 5 bases lay outside the gene matches. The V gene's germline CDR1 is MGHRA and CDR2 YSYEKL. To note about this clone: The antigen is undetermined.

This material consisted of unstimulated CD8+ T cells sorted from spleen or lymph node cells, taken before transplant. The chain carries TRBV4-1 and TRBJ1-5, with TRBD1 matching over 8 bases. This clonotype was sampled from a human donor who was the organ donor for an intestinal transplant. The CDR3 is CASSQAGGAPNQPQHF. The CDR3, as DNA: TGCGCCAGCAGCCAAGCAGGGGGCGCACCCAATCAGCCCCAGCATTTT.